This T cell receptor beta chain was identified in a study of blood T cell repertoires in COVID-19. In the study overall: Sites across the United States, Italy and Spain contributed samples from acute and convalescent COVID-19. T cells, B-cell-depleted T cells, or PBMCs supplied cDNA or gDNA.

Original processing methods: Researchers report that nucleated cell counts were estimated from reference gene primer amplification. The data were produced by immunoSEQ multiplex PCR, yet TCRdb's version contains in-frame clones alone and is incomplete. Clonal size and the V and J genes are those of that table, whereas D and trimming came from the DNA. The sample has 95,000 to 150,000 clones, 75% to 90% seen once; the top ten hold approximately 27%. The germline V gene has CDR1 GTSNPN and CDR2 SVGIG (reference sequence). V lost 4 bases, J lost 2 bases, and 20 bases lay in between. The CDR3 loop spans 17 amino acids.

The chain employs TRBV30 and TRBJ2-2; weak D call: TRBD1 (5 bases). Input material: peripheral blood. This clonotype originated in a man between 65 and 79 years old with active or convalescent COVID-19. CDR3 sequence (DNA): TGTGCCTGGACCATGGGCAGGGTGGATCCTAACACCGGGGAGCTGTTTTTT. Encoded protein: CAWTMGRVDPNTGELFF.